Listed below are T cell receptor beta chains from one sample, sequenced in a study of vaccination and CD4 T cells after COVID-19. TCRdb reanalysed the PCR reads using MiXCR and keeps one entry per CDR3 protein. The sample holds under 7,500 distinct CDR3 sequences, more than 60% seen once. Their antigens are not known. Sequenced input: CD4+ T cells from blood, cultured in vitro. Receptors were obtained from a human donor who had recovered from COVID-19. Both conserved end residues are part of each CDR3. D genes are given only for firm matches. Clone size is given for some rows only: seen once, a few or many times, or a class if the clone is expanded.

v_call	d_call	j_call	clone_size	cdr3_aa	cdr3_nt
TRBV20-1	-	TRBJ2-7	once	CSADSGGRSYEQYF	TGCAGTGCCGACAGCGGTGGCAGATCCTACGAGCAGTACTTC
TRBV19	TRBD1	TRBJ1-5	few	CASSITGGASNQPQHF	TGTGCCAGTAGTATAACAGGGGGCGCGAGCAATCAGCCCCAGCATTTT
TRBV7-2	TRBD1	TRBJ2-2	-	CASSSRQGWSGELFF	TGTGCCAGCAGCTCCCGACAGGGTTGGTCCGGGGAGCTGTTTTTT
TRBV7-9	-	TRBJ1-5	-	CASSLAPGFSNQPQHF	TGTGCCAGCAGCTTAGCGCCAGGGTTCAGCAATCAGCCCCAGCATTTT
TRBV5-6	-	TRBJ1-6	-	CASSLGTANSPLHF	TGTGCCAGCAGCTTGGGGACAGCAAATTCACCCCTCCACTTT
TRBV6-2/TRBV6-3	-	TRBJ1-5	-	CASSRINQPQHF	TGTGCCAGCAGTCGGATCAATCAGCCCCAGCATTTT
TRBV20-1	-	TRBJ2-5	-	CSASTRRDPRGRGQETQYF	TGCAGTGCTAGCACGAGGAGGGACCCTAGAGGGCGGGGACAAGAGACCCAGTACTTC
TRBV27	TRBD2	TRBJ2-3	-	CASTQLAGRSSTDTQYF	TGTGCCAGCACCCAACTAGCGGGAAGATCTAGCACAGATACGCAGTATTTT
TRBV7-9	TRBD1	TRBJ2-7	-	CASSPRDREYEQYF	TGTGCCAGCAGCCCCCGGGACAGGGAATACGAGCAGTACTTC
TRBV7-3	-	TRBJ1-1	-	CASARLSNTEAFF	TGTGCCAGCGCTCGGCTGTCGAACACTGAAGCTTTCTTT
TRBV6-1	-	TRBJ1-1	-	CASSRVTIGNTEAFF	TGTGCCAGCTCGCGGGTGACGATCGGGAACACTGAAGCTTTCTTT
TRBV5-1	TRBD1	TRBJ2-1	-	CASSSHRGVGNEQFF	TGCGCCAGCAGCTCACACAGGGGCGTGGGAAATGAGCAGTTCTTC
TRBV2	-	TRBJ2-7	once	CASTPRGYYEQYF	TGTGCCAGCACCCCCCGGGGCTACTACGAGCAGTACTTC
TRBV15	-	TRBJ2-7	-	CATSSAMTGEQYF	TGTGCCACCAGCAGCGCGATGACCGGGGAGCAGTACTTC
TRBV10-3	TRBD2	TRBJ2-3	-	CAISESSSGLADTQYF	TGTGCCATCAGTGAGTCTTCTAGCGGACTAGCAGATACGCAGTATTTT
TRBV20-1	-	TRBJ1-2	-	CSASGYRVDGYTF	TGCAGTGCTAGCGGGTACAGGGTAGATGGCTACACCTTC
TRBV15	-	TRBJ2-5	-	CATKRGIQETQYF	TGTGCCACGAAAAGGGGGATTCAAGAGACCCAGTACTTC
TRBV6-1	-	TRBJ1-5	-	CASILGHYSNQPQHF	TGTGCCAGCATCTTAGGACACTATAGCAATCAGCCCCAGCATTTT
TRBV12-3/TRBV12-4	-	TRBJ2-7	-	CASSRGGSGPPYEQYF	TGTGCCAGCAGTAGGGGGGGTAGCGGACCTCCCTACGAGCAGTACTTC
TRBV20-1	-	TRBJ1-1	-	CSAKGGLNTEAFF	TGCAGTGCTAAAGGGGGACTGAACACTGAAGCTTTCTTT
TRBV7-9	-	TRBJ2-1	-	CASSLSGGPYNEQFF	TGTGCCAGCAGCTTATCTGGCGGCCCCTACAATGAGCAGTTCTTC
TRBV24-1	-	TRBJ1-2	few	CATSDVTDVYGYTF	TGTGCCACCAGTGATGTGACAGACGTCTATGGCTACACCTTC
TRBV7-3	TRBD2	TRBJ2-5	-	CASSFGGGKETQYF	TGTGCCAGCAGCTTTGGGGGGGGGAAAGAGACCCAGTACTTC
TRBV20-1	-	TRBJ1-5	-	CSAPTRENYNQPQHF	TGCAGTGCCCCGACGAGGGAGAATTACAATCAGCCCCAGCATTTT
TRBV7-9	-	TRBJ2-7	-	CASNRGTVLSYEQYF	TGTGCCAGCAACCGGGGGACAGTTCTCTCCTACGAGCAGTACTTC
TRBV5-1	-	TRBJ1-1	-	CASSADPNRVGTEAFF	TGCGCCAGCAGCGCGGACCCAAACAGGGTAGGCACTGAAGCTTTCTTT
TRBV20-1	-	TRBJ1-1	-	CSAIPPSDTGIRGTEAFF	TGCAGTGCTATCCCCCCCTCGGACACAGGGATCCGCGGCACTGAAGCTTTCTTT
TRBV6-4	-	TRBJ2-7	-	CASRDQLYNEQYF	TGTGCCAGTAGGGACCAACTATACAATGAGCAGTACTTC
TRBV6-1	TRBD1	TRBJ2-2	-	CASSNLGQGRTGELFF	TGTGCCAGCAGTAACCTTGGACAGGGTCGAACCGGGGAGCTGTTTTTT
TRBV28	TRBD2	TRBJ2-3	once	CASKWSGATSTDTQYF	TGTGCCAGCAAATGGAGCGGGGCGACTAGCACAGATACGCAGTATTTT
TRBV14	-	TRBJ1-4	few	CASSQAADISRILFF	TGTGCCAGCAGCCAGGCCGCCGACATATCCAGGATACTGTTTTTT
TRBV2	TRBD1	TRBJ2-7	medium-sized	CASASTLGTGAIEQYF	TGTGCCAGCGCGTCAACCCTCGGGACAGGGGCAATCGAGCAGTACTTC
TRBV7-9	-	TRBJ2-1	-	CASSPGRLSAGSVPTNNEQFF	TGTGCCAGCAGCCCGGGCCGATTGTCGGCAGGGAGCGTCCCCACGAACAATGAGCAGTTCTTC
TRBV6-1	TRBD2	TRBJ2-3	-	CASSPRPSGITDTQYF	TGTGCCAGCAGTCCCCGTCCAAGCGGGATCACAGATACGCAGTATTTT
TRBV6-5	-	TRBJ2-2	-	CASSYDGRNTGELFF	TGTGCCAGCAGTTACGATGGCAGGAACACCGGGGAGCTGTTTTTT
TRBV7-9	-	TRBJ1-6	once	CASSLDPPASPLHF	TGTGCCAGCAGCTTAGATCCCCCCGCCTCACCCCTCCACTTT
TRBV2	TRBD1	TRBJ2-4	-	CASSLTGWDKNIQYF	TGTGCCAGCAGCCTGACAGGGTGGGACAAAAACATTCAGTACTTC
TRBV6-2/TRBV6-3	TRBD2	TRBJ2-1	-	CASSYTLAGQRSSYNEQFF	TGTGCCAGCAGTTACACACTAGCGGGGCAACGCAGCTCCTACAATGAGCAGTTCTTC
TRBV20-1	-	TRBJ2-3	once	CSAREYSTDTQYF	TGCAGTGCTAGGGAGTATAGCACAGATACGCAGTATTTT
TRBV20-1	-	TRBJ1-5	-	CSASYRTNQPQHF	TGCAGTGCTAGTTACAGGACAAATCAGCCCCAGCATTTT
TRBV19	-	TRBJ2-7	-	CASSLSPSQVQYF	TGTGCCAGTAGTCTATCCCCTAGCCAGGTGCAGTACTTC
TRBV6-1	TRBD1	TRBJ2-2	-	CASGRGPNTGELFF	TGTGCCAGCGGTAGGGGGCCGAACACCGGGGAGCTGTTTTTT